Below, one T cell receptor (beta chain) is given with its context. Its target is unknown. The record originates from a study of cytomegalovirus exposure and HLA in healthy donors. V lost 5 bases and J lost 0, with 7 bases in between. The V gene's germline CDR1 is SGHNT and CDR2 YENEEA. The CDR3 is made up of 14 amino acids. Study conclusions and caveats: Investigators reported under 200 TCR beta chains as tied to cytomegalovirus.

Sequenced by immunoSEQ multiplex PCR; TCRdb stores in-frame clones only, minus some. Of over 85,000 clones in the sample, roughly 90% are singletons; the top ten hold 1.4% to 1.5%. This chain links TRBV11-3 with TRBJ2-2; D remains ambiguous. The clonotype originates from a woman between 25 and 40 years old in good health and CMV-seropositive. Material for sequencing was PBMCs. CDR3 region: CASSPSANTGELFF. CDR3 DNA: TGTGCCAGCAGCCCCTCCGCGAACACCGGGGAGCTGTTTTTT.